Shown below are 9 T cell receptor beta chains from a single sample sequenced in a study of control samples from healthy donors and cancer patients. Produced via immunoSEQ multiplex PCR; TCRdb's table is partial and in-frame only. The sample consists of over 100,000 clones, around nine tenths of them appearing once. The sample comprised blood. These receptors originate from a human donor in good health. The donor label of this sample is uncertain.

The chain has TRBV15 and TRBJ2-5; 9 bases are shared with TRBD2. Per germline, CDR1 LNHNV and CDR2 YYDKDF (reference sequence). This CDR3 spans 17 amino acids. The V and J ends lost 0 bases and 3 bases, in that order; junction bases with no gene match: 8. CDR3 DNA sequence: TGTGCCACCAGCAGAGATCTTCTAGCGGGGCATGAAGAGACCCAGTACTTC. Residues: CATSRDLLAGHEETQYF.

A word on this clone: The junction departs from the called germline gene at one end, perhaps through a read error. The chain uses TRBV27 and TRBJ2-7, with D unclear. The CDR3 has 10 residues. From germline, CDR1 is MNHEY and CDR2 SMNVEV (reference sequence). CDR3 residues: CASSFQVHRF. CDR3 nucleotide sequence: TGTGCCAGCAGTTTTCAGGTACATCGGTTC.

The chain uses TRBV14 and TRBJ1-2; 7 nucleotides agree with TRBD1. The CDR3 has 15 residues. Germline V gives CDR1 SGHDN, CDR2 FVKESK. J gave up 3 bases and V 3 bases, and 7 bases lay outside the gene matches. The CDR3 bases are TGTGCCAGCAGCCATTCTCGACAGGGCCACTATGGCTACACCTTC. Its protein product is CASSHSRQGHYGYTF.

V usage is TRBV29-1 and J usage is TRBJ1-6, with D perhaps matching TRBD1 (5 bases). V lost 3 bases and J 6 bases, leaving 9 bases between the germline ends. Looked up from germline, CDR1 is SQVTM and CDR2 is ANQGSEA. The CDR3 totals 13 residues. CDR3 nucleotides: TGCAGCGTTGATCTGCAGGGTAATTCACCCCTCCACTTT. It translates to CSVDLQGNSPLHF.

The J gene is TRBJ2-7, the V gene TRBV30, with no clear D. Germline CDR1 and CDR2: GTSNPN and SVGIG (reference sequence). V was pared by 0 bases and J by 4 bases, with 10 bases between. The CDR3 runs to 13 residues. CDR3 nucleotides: TGTGCCTGGAGTGTACTGGAAGGATACGAGCAGTACTTC. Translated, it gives CAWSVLEGYEQYF.

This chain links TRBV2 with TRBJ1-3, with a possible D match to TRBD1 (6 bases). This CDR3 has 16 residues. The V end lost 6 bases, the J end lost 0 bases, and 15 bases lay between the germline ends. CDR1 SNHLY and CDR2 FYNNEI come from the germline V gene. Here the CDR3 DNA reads TGTGCCAGCAGCGGGACACAGACCACCTCTGGAAACACCATATATTTT. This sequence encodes CASSGTQTTSGNTIYF.

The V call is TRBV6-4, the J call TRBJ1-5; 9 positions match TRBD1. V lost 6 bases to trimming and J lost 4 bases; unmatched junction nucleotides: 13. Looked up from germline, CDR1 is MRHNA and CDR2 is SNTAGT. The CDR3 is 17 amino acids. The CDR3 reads CASRARDRVLGNQPQHF. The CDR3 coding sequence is TGTGCCAGCAGGGCACGGGACAGGGTCTTAGGTAATCAGCCCCAGCATTTT.

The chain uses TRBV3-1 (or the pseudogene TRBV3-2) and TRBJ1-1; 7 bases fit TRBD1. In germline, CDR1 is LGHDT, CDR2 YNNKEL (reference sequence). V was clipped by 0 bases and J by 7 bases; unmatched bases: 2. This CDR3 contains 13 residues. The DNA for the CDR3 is TGTGCCAGCAGCCAAGAGGACAGGCTTGAAGCTTTCTTT. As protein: CASSQEDRLEAFF.

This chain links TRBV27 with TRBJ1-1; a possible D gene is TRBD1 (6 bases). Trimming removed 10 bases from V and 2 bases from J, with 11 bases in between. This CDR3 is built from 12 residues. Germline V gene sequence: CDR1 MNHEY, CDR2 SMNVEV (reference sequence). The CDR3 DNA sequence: TGTGCCACCAAACAGGGAAACACTGAAGCTTTCTTT. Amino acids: CATKQGNTEAFF.